This record concerns one T cell receptor (beta chain) sequence. The antigen is undetermined. The source of the sample is a study of neoadjuvant anti-PD-1 for oral cavity cancer. For the study at large: Non-progressing patients received a fourth nivolumab dose near day 43, then surgery on days 50-56.

V dropped 0 bases and J dropped 6 bases, with 15 bases sitting between them. There are 15 residues in the CDR3. Germline V gene lookup returns CDR1 SGHVS and CDR2 FQNEAQ. Two replicates per tumor sample, mostly from approximately 4.6 ug of genomic DNA. Repertoires were generated with immunoSEQ multiplex PCR, while TCRdb's copy carries only in-frame clones and drops some. Among approximately 21,000 clones, 40% to 45% were seen once, and the ten largest hold around 40%. The sample's time point: after neoadjuvant nivolumab, at surgical resection. Patients had newly diagnosed, untreated stage II-IVA oral cavity squamous cell carcinoma. Findings and limits, study-wide: TCR analyses covered only a few patients per response group.

The receptor was isolated from a person between 40 and 85 years old with oral cavity squamous cell carcinoma. The sample in question was tumor tissue, obtained after nivolumab (anti-PD-1) treatment. The chain employs TRBV7-8 and TRBJ2-7, with TRBD1 as a possible D gene (8 bases). CDR3: CASSLAGGTGGEQYF. The CDR3 DNA sequence: TGTGCCAGCAGCTTAGCGGGAGGGACAGGCGGCGAGCAGTACTTC.